The 5 T cell receptor beta chains listed next were all sequenced from one sample in a study of cytomegalovirus exposure and HLA in healthy donors (dated by TCRdb to the late 2010s). Library preparation was by the immunoSEQ multiplex PCR assay. A mixture of 60 forward primers for TCR Vbeta segments and 13 reverse primers for TCR Jbeta segments was used in the multiplex PCR. This immuneACCESS table, as held by TCRdb, lists in-frame sequences with V and J called but not all clones. Of the missing ones, under half trace to an unresolved V gene in checked studies; the others have no known cause. Counted in this sample were about 140,000 clones; 60% to 85% of them appeared once. The ten largest clones take up about 2.5% of the sample. The sequenced sample was PBMCs. These receptors all come from a male donor in good health and CMV-seronegative.

The chain combines TRBV5-1 with TRBJ2-1; TRBD2 agrees at 9 bases. This CDR3 contains 16 residues. In germline, CDR1 is SGHRS, CDR2 YFSETQ. The V segment lost 0 bases and the J segment 8 bases; nucleotides outside the gene matches: 9. The CDR3: CASSLAPGTSNDEQFF. The CDR3 nucleotides are TGCGCCAGCAGCTTGGCTCCCGGGACTAGCAATGATGAGCAGTTCTTC.

The chain joins TRBV9 to TRBJ2-7; 8 bases map to TRBD1. The germline V gene encodes CDR1 SGDLS and CDR2 YYNGEE. The V and J ends lost 3 bases and 1 base, in that order; junction bases with no gene match: 6. CDR3 length: 15 residues. CDR3 sequence: CASSGERQGSYEQYF. In nucleotides, the CDR3 is TGTGCCAGCAGCGGAGAAAGACAGGGGTCCTACGAGCAGTACTTC. Together with reference TRBV9 and TRBJ2-7, the CDR3 gives the full variable domain: DSGVTQTPKHLITATGQRVTLRCSPRSGDLSVYWYQQSLDQGLQFLIQYYNGEERAKGNILERFSAQQFPDLHSELNLSSLELGDSALYFCASSGERQGSYEQYFGPGTRLTVT.

The CDR3 region is CASSPDRDEYGYTF. The CDR3 DNA follows: TGTGCCAGCAGCCCGGACAGGGACGAGTATGGCTACACCTTC. The rearrangement joins TRBV5-6 to TRBJ1-2, with 8 bases fitting TRBD1. Germline V CDR1 and CDR2: SGHDT, YYEEEE. The ends lost 4 bases at V and 5 bases at J; junction bases unmatched: 7. CDR3 length: 14 amino acids.

The rearrangement links TRBV10-1 to TRBJ2-7; the match to TRBD2 covers 8 bases. Germline CDR1 reads WNHNN; CDR2 reads SYGVQD (reference sequence). The CDR3 consists of 14 residues. The V segment lost 3 bases and the J segment 5 bases; nucleotides outside the gene matches: 6. The DNA of the CDR3 is TGCGCCAGCAGTGATTCAGCACTAGCGGACGAGCAGTACTTC. This encodes CASSDSALADEQYF.

The chain couples TRBV11-3 to TRBJ2-3; 8 bases map to TRBD2. Looked up from germline, CDR1 is SGHNT and CDR2 is YENEEA. With V trimmed by 2 bases and J by 1 base, 5 bases remained unmatched. This CDR3 is built from 16 residues. This CDR3 is CASSLRHSGGTDTQYF. The CDR3 region has the DNA TGTGCCAGCAGCTTACGGCATAGCGGGGGCACAGATACGCAGTATTTT.